Shown below are 31 T cell receptor beta chains from a single sample sequenced in a study of cytomegalovirus exposure and HLA in healthy donors. Researchers ran the PCR with 60 Vbeta and 13 Jbeta primers. TCRdb's copy holds only in-frame clones and misses some; the assay was immunoSEQ multiplex PCR. The sample holds 130,000 to 150,000 clones, about three quarters seen once. Sequencing was done on a sample of PBMCs. These receptors all come from a man aged 18 to 35 in good health and CMV-seronegative.

This clone has ten or more counts. The chain carries TRBV6-4 and TRBJ2-2; tentatively, D is TRBD1 (6 bases). Per the germline V gene, CDR1 is MRHNA and CDR2 is SNTAGT. V was shortened by 0 bases and J by 3 bases, with 8 bases between the two germline ends. The CDR3 is made up of 15 amino acids. The chain's CDR3 is CASSDSRTDTGELFF. CDR3 DNA: TGTGCCAGCAGTGACTCCCGGACAGACACCGGGGAGCTGTTTTTT.

This clone showed up just a few times. The gene calls are TRBV6-4 and TRBJ1-1, with 11 bases matching TRBD1. The CDR3 spans 14 residues. Trimming removed 6 bases from V and 6 bases from J; junction bases left unmatched: 6. CDR1 MRHNA and CDR2 SNTAGT come from the germline V gene. This CDR3 reads CASRRGQGDAEAFF. CDR3 sequence (DNA): TGTGCCAGCAGGAGGGGACAGGGGGATGCTGAAGCTTTCTTT.

The CDR3 is CASSKDRGNTEAFF. As DNA, the CDR3 is TGTGCCAGCAGTAAGGACAGGGGCAACACTGAAGCTTTCTTT. The genes are TRBV2 and TRBJ1-1, with TRBD1 identical over 9 bases. The V and J ends lost 5 bases and 2 bases, in that order; junction bases with no gene match: 3. CDR3 length equals 14 residues. Germline V gene sequence: CDR1 SNHLY, CDR2 FYNNEI. Complete variable domain (other parts from reference TRBV2 and TRBJ1-1): EPEVTQTPSHQVTQMGQEVILRCVPISNHLYFYWYRQILGQKVEFLVSFYNNEISEKSEIFDDQFSVERPDGSNFTLKIRSTKLEDSAMYFCASSKDRGNTEAFFGQGTRLTVV.

V usage is TRBV5-8 and J usage is TRBJ2-1, with 11 positions matching TRBD1. The CDR3 totals 18 residues. Germline V gene data show CDR1 as SGHTS and CDR2 as YDEGEE. V gave up 0 bases and J gave up 6 bases; unmatched junction bases: 11. The CDR3 nucleotides are TGTGCCAGCAGCTTGGATCAGCAGAGGGACAGGGGGTCCAATGAGCAGTTCTTC. Its translation: CASSLDQQRDRGSNEQFF.

The gene calls are TRBV30 and TRBJ2-7, with 7 bases fitting TRBD1. Trimming took 0 bases from V and 6 from J; bases not matched to a gene: 5. The CDR3 is made up of 13 amino acids. From germline, CDR1 is GTSNPN and CDR2 SVGIG (reference sequence). CDR3 residues: CAWSVGTGVEQYF. In DNA, the CDR3 is TGTGCCTGGAGTGTAGGTACAGGGGTCGAGCAGTACTTC.

V and J are TRBV5-4 and TRBJ1-4, with D possibly being TRBD1 (6 bases). V lost 3 bases, J lost 0 bases, and 9 bases lay in between. Germline CDR1 and CDR2: SGHNT and YYREEE (reference sequence). CDR3 length: 15 amino acids. For the CDR3, the DNA is TGTGCCAGCAGCTACGGACAGACAACTAATGAAAAACTGTTTTTT. Translating gives CASSYGQTTNEKLFF. The full variable domain, its missing parts supplied by reference TRBV5-4 and TRBJ1-4, is ETGVTQSPTHLIKTRGQQVTLRCSSQSGHNTVSWYQQALGQGPQFIFQYYREEENGRGNFPPRFSGLQFPNYSSELNVNALELDDSALYLCASSYGQTTNEKLFFGSGTQLSVL.

The chain employs TRBV4-1 and TRBJ1-2; D perhaps matches TRBD1 (5 bases). Trimming left V 5 bases short and J 3 bases short, with 13 bases between. This CDR3 spans 14 amino acids. Germline values: CDR1 MGHRA, CDR2 YSYEKL. In DNA, the CDR3 is TGCGCCAGCAGCTCTGGGGGGATCGACTATGGCTACACCTTC. This translates into CASSSGGIDYGYTF.

The chain recombines TRBV11-2 with TRBJ1-2; 11 bases match TRBD1. CDR3 length: 13 residues. Germline V gene data show CDR1 as SGHAT and CDR2 as FQNNGV. The V gene end was trimmed by 7 bases and the J gene end by 6 bases; junction bases not matched to a gene: 4. CDR3 protein: CASTRDRGDGYTF. The CDR3 region has the DNA TGTGCCAGCACCAGGGACAGGGGGGATGGCTACACCTTC.

The rearrangement joins TRBV19 to TRBJ1-6, with 8 bases fitting TRBD1. Looked up from germline, CDR1 is LNHDA and CDR2 is SQIVND (reference sequence). The length of the CDR3 is 15 residues. V was pared by 5 bases and J by 10 bases, with 10 bases of the junction left unmatched. The CDR3 spells CASSLDRDLSSPLHF. The CDR3 DNA is TGTGCCAGTAGTTTGGACAGGGACCTTTCGTCACCCCTCCACTTT.

This chain joins TRBV10-3 and TRBJ2-7; 13 bases align to TRBD2. Germline V gives CDR1 ENHRY, CDR2 SYGVKD. The CDR3 runs 14 residues. V trimming: 9 bases; J trimming: 6 bases; junction bases outside the gene matches: 8. Here the CDR3 reads CAIHGTSGDGEQYF. The CDR3 nucleotides are TGTGCCATTCACGGGACTAGCGGGGACGGCGAGCAGTACTTC.

This clone was seen a handful of times. The chain uses TRBV6-5 and TRBJ2-2; no definite D call. The ends were cut back, 5 bases at V and 6 bases at J, with 7 bases in the middle. The CDR3 sequence is 12 residues long. CDR1 and CDR2 (germline): MNHEY, SVGAGI. The CDR3, as DNA: TGTGCCAGCAGTCAACTTCCCGGGGAGCTGTTTTTT. Protein sequence: CASSQLPGELFF.

The chain employs TRBV5-4 and TRBJ1-2; 10 nucleotides align to TRBD1. After removal of 4 bases from V and 7 bases from J, the junction contained 7 bases not matched to a gene. This CDR3 is 14 amino acids long. Germline V gene data show CDR1 as SGHNT and CDR2 as YYREEE (reference sequence). The CDR3 loop reads CASSLTGTGVGYTF. CDR3 in DNA: TGTGCCAGCAGCCTAACCGGGACAGGGGTTGGCTACACCTTC.

There are a few counts of this clone. The chain is built from TRBV4-1 and TRBJ2-5, with D possibly matching TRBD2 (5 bases). CDR3 length equals 16 residues. V dropped 0 bases and J dropped 7 bases, with 18 bases sitting between them. Germline CDR1 is MGHRA and CDR2 is YSYEKL. CDR3 nucleotide sequence: TGCGCCAGCAGCCAAGAGGAGGCGGAATATGATGGGACCCAGTACTTC. Protein sequence: CASSQEEAEYDGTQYF.

This clone was seen once. The chain uses TRBV29-1 and TRBJ2-7, with 12 bases identical to TRBD2. Looked up from germline, CDR1 is SQVTM and CDR2 is ANQGSEA. The CDR3 sequence is 14 residues long. Trimming removed 1 base from V and 3 bases from J; junction bases left unmatched: 1. The CDR3 DNA reads TGCAGCGTTGAAGGACTAGCGGGAGACTACGAGCAGTACTTC. This gives the protein CSVEGLAGDYEQYF.

CDR3 DNA: TGTGCCAGCAGTGAGACTAGCGGGAGAGAGACCCAGTACTTC. It is translated as CASSETSGRETQYF. The chain uses TRBV2 and TRBJ2-5, with TRBD2 matching 12 bases. V lost 3 bases, J lost 4 bases, and 0 bases stayed unmatched. Per germline, CDR1 SNHLY and CDR2 FYNNEI. CDR3 length equals 14 residues. The whole variable domain, remainder taken from reference TRBV2 and TRBJ2-5, is EPEVTQTPSHQVTQMGQEVILRCVPISNHLYFYWYRQILGQKVEFLVSFYNNEISEKSEIFDDQFSVERPDGSNFTLKIRSTKLEDSAMYFCASSETSGRETQYFGPGTRLLVL.

The V gene is TRBV19, the J gene TRBJ1-4, with 7 bases aligning to TRBD1. J was trimmed by 5 bases and V by 6 bases; bases with no gene match: 6. Germline V gives CDR1 LNHDA, CDR2 SQIVND (reference sequence). The CDR3 is 14 amino acids. The CDR3 reads CASRRTGHNEKLFF. The CDR3 DNA reads TGTGCCAGTAGAAGGACAGGACACAATGAAAAACTGTTTTTT.

This chain links TRBV19 with TRBJ2-7; D not certain. Trimming took 1 base from V and 4 from J, leaving 11 bases between them. The germline V gene has CDR1 LNHDA and CDR2 SQIVND (reference sequence). This CDR3 has 14 residues. CDR3 bases: TGTGCCAGTAGTATAGGATCGAGGTATTACGAGCAGTACTTC. Its protein product is CASSIGSRYYEQYF.

This clone was seen only a few times. The genes are TRBV5-6 and TRBJ1-2, with D perhaps matching TRBD1 (6 bases). CDR1 SGHDT and CDR2 YYEEEE come from the germline V gene. V was cut by 1 base and J by 3 bases, with 19 bases left in between. The CDR3 loop spans 17 amino acids. CDR3 DNA sequence: TGTGCCAGCAGCTTGAAGGTGGGGCAGGGGCCCGACTATGGCTACACCTTC. It codes for CASSLKVGQGPDYGYTF.

The V call is TRBV29-1, the J call TRBJ2-7, with 8 bases identical to TRBD1. CDR1 and CDR2 from the germline V gene are SQVTM and ANQGSEA. This CDR3 is built from 13 residues. J lost 2 bases, V lost 4 bases, and 4 bases had no gene match. CDR3 residues: CSVVGQDPYEQYF. CDR3 DNA: TGCAGCGTTGTGGGACAGGACCCCTACGAGCAGTACTTC.

V and J are TRBV6-1 and TRBJ2-1; no firm D call. V was trimmed by 5 bases and J by 10 bases, leaving 9 bases between them. Germline CDR1 reads MNHNS; CDR2 reads SASEGT. This CDR3 has 11 residues. The CDR3 region has the DNA TGTGCCAGCAGTAGTACCGGGGAGCAGTTCTTC. This codes for CASSSTGEQFF.

The V gene is TRBV5-1, the J gene TRBJ2-5; 12 bases match TRBD2. The J call may be mistaken, given a closer DNA end match to TRBJ2-7. This CDR3 comprises 15 residues. Germline-derived CDR1 and CDR2 are SGHRS and YFSETQ. The CDR3 nucleotides read TGCGCCAGCAGCCATATGACTAGCGGGAGTTACGAGCAGTACTTC. Amino acids: CASSHMTSGSYEQYF.

V usage is TRBV4-2 and J usage is TRBJ1-3, with D unclear. The ends were cut back, 2 bases at V and 4 bases at J, with 6 bases in the middle. Germline CDR1 is LGHNA and CDR2 is YNFKEQ. This CDR3 contains 13 residues. Written as DNA, the CDR3 is TGTGCCAGCAGCCAAATACAGGGAAACACCATATATTTT. The encoded protein is CASSQIQGNTIYF.

This sequence joins TRBV13 and TRBJ2-5, with 8 bases matching TRBD1. Germline CDR1 is PRHDT and CDR2 is FYEKMQ (reference sequence). This CDR3 region has 14 residues. V trimming: 1 base; J trimming: 7 bases; junction bases outside the gene matches: 5. The CDR3 DNA follows: TGTGCCAGCAGCTTAGCAGGGGGCGCCGGGACCCAGTACTTC. Protein sequence: CASSLAGGAGTQYF.

The V gene is TRBV19, the J gene TRBJ2-7; 7 nucleotides agree with TRBD1. The CDR3 runs to 13 residues. Germline V gives CDR1 LNHDA, CDR2 SQIVND (reference sequence). The junction had 7 bases not matched to a gene; V was cut back by 6 bases and J by 5 bases. DNA for the CDR3: TGTGCCAGTAGCCGGACAGGTAGCGACGAGCAGTACTTC. This codes for CASSRTGSDEQYF.

V is TRBV19 and J is TRBJ1-2; D remains unclear. Trimming removed 4 bases from V and 5 bases from J, with 5 bases in between. The germline V gene has CDR1 LNHDA and CDR2 SQIVND (reference sequence). The CDR3 has 11 residues. The CDR3 loop is CASSTAYGYTF. CDR3 DNA: TGTGCCAGTAGTACTGCGTATGGCTACACCTTC.

V is TRBV13 and J is TRBJ2-5, with D possibly matching TRBD1 (5 bases). Looked up from germline, CDR1 is PRHDT and CDR2 is FYEKMQ (reference sequence). CDR3 length equals 17 residues. V lost 6 bases and J 1 base, leaving 21 bases between the germline ends. The CDR3 DNA sequence: TGTGCCAGCAGTTCCAATACCCCAATGACAGTCCAAGAGACCCAGTACTTC. Its translation is CASSSNTPMTVQETQYF.

V is TRBV7-3 and J is TRBJ1-5; the match to TRBD1 covers 7 bases. The length of the CDR3 is 15 residues. Trimming removed 0 bases from V and 5 bases from J; junction bases left unmatched: 4. Germline loops: CDR1 SGHTA, CDR2 FQGTGA. CDR3 loop: CASSLTGDSYQPQHF. In nucleotides, the CDR3 is TGTGCCAGCAGCTTAACGGGGGACAGCTATCAGCCCCAGCATTTT.

V gene TRBV5-1 combines with J gene TRBJ2-5; TRBD1 might be the D (5 bases). Trimming stripped 4 bases from V and 5 bases from J, with 12 bases between. Germline CDR1 and CDR2: SGHRS and YFSETQ. This CDR3 contains 13 residues. This chain's CDR3 is CASSKDTSETQYF. CDR3 DNA sequence: TGCGCCAGCAGCAAGGACACATCGGAGACCCAGTACTTC. The variable domain in full, with the rest retrieved from reference TRBV5-1 and TRBJ2-5, is KAGVTQTPRYLIKTRGQQVTLSCSPISGHRSVSWYQQTPGQGLQFLFEYFSETQRNKGNFPGRFSGRQFSNSRSEMNVSTLELGDSALYLCASSKDTSETQYFGPGTRLLVL.

The CDR3 sequence: CASSPGTGGEKLFF. The CDR3 DNA reads as TGCGCCAGCAGCCCCGGGACAGGGGGTGAAAAACTGTTTTTT. The gene calls are TRBV5-1 and TRBJ1-4; 11 positions agree with TRBD1. The CDR3 covers 14 residues. V lost 4 bases and J lost 7; bases outside the gene matches: 3. The germline V gene has CDR1 SGHRS and CDR2 YFSETQ.

V gene TRBV4-2 combines with J gene TRBJ2-5; TRBD1 matches 7 bases. Judging by the DNA end, TRBJ2-7 fits better; the J call may be wrong. Germline V gene data show CDR1 as LGHNA and CDR2 as YNFKEQ. CDR3 length equals 14 residues. The DNA of the CDR3 is TGTGCCAGCAGCCAAGGCGAGGGGGCGTACGAGCAGTACTTC. Encoded protein: CASSQGEGAYEQYF.

This clone has a handful of counts. The genes are TRBV6-1 and TRBJ2-7; D possibly corresponds to TRBD2 (6 bases). The germline CDR1 and CDR2 sequences are MNHNS and SASEGT. V was shortened by 3 bases and J by 3 bases, with 15 bases between the two germline ends. The length of the CDR3 is 15 residues. CDR3: CASSDPGTQLYEQYV. The CDR3 nucleotides read TGTGCCAGCAGTGACCCCGGGACTCAGCTCTACGAGCAGTACGTC.